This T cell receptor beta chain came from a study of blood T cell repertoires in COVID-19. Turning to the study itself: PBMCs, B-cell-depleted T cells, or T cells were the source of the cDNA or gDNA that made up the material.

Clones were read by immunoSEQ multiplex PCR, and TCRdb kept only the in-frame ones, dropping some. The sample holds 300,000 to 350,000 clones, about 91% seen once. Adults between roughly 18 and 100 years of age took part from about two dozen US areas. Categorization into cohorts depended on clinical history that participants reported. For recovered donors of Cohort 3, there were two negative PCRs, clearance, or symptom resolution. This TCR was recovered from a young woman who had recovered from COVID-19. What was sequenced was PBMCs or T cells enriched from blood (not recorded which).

The chain's CDR3 is CATSRRTSYEQYF. The CDR3 region has the DNA TGTGCCACCAGCAGAAGGACTTCCTACGAGCAGTACTTC. The V call is TRBV15, the J call TRBJ2-7; D may be TRBD2 (5 bases). Germline assignment: CDR1 LNHNV and CDR2 YYDKDF (reference sequence). Trimming removed 2 bases at V and 1 base at J, with 6 bases between. The CDR3 length is 13 residues.